This T cell receptor beta chain was recovered during a study of T cell responses to AZD1222 COVID-19 vaccine. V lost 5 bases, J lost 5 bases, and 16 bases lay in between. The CDR3 contains 15 residues. Germline CDR1 SGHTA, CDR2 FQGNSA. Assay used: immunoSEQ multiplex PCR; TCRdb lists only in-frame clones, some missing. The sample includes around 180,000 clones, roughly 94% of them seen just once. V usage is TRBV7-2 and J usage is TRBJ2-1; D is perhaps TRBD1 (6 bases). Sample: peripheral blood, taken 28 days after the second AZD1222 dose. This TCR came from an adult who received the AZD1222 COVID-19 vaccine. CDR3 sequence (DNA): TGTGCCAGCAGCCGCGCCTCGACAGGAAACAATGAGCAGTTCTTC. It translates to CASSRASTGNNEQFF.